The rows below give T cell receptor beta chains drawn from one sample of a study of blood T cell repertoires in COVID-19. Profiling relied on immunoSEQ multiplex PCR, and the TCRdb table lists in-frame clones only, not all of them. The table lists some 50,000 clones, approximately 84% of them singletons, with 25% to 30% in the top ten. Material: peripheral blood. The origin of the receptors is a human donor in a cohort sampled during active COVID-19. CDR3s include the opening cysteine and the closing phenylalanine or tryptophan. A D gene is named only where the DNA matches it firmly. For some rows the clone size is stated as once, few or many, or as a class when expanded; others skip it.

D: .; size: once; V: TRBV6-6; J: TRBJ1-5; length: 13; CDR3: CASIDEGNQPQHF; DNA: TGTGCCAGCATCGACGAGGGCAATCAGCCCCAGCATTTT
D: TRBD1; size: .; V: TRBV28; J: TRBJ1-4; length: 14; CDR3: CASSAGQGPYKLFF; DNA: TGTGCCAGCAGTGCCGGACAGGGACCCTATAAACTGTTTTTT
D: TRBD2; size: .; V: TRBV10-2; J: TRBJ2-7; length: 14; CDR3: CATRRLAGGYEQYF; DNA: TGCGCCACCCGCCGACTAGCGGGAGGGTACGAGCAGTACTTC
D: .; size: .; V: TRBV5-1; J: TRBJ2-2; length: 15; CDR3: CASTDRATNTGELFF; DNA: TGCGCCAGCACGGACAGAGCAACAAACACCGGGGAGCTGTTTTTT
D: TRBD1; size: .; V: TRBV5-1; J: TRBJ2-7; length: 15; CDR3: CASSWSWDRGYEQYF; DNA: TGCGCCAGCAGCTGGTCCTGGGACAGGGGGTACGAGCAGTACTTC
D: TRBD1; size: .; V: TRBV7-9; J: TRBJ2-3; length: 17; CDR3: CASSLGDRGVITDTQYF; DNA: TGTGCCAGCAGCTTAGGGGACAGGGGCGTAATCACAGATACGCAGTATTTT
D: .; size: .; V: TRBV7-9; J: TRBJ1-6; length: 15; CDR3: CASSLAGPGNSPLHF; DNA: TGTGCCAGCAGCTTAGCAGGCCCGGGAAATTCACCCCTCCACTTT
D: TRBD1; size: .; V: TRBV5-6; J: TRBJ2-7; length: 14; CDR3: CASSLVTGEYEQYF; DNA: TGTGCCAGCAGCTTGGTAACAGGGGAATACGAGCAGTACTTC
D: .; size: .; V: TRBV11-2; J: TRBJ2-3; length: 15; CDR3: CASSPPASATDTQYF; DNA: TGTGCCAGCAGCCCCCCGGCTAGCGCCACAGATACGCAGTATTTT
D: TRBD1; size: .; V: TRBV5-6; J: TRBJ1-4; length: 14; CDR3: CASSLDRGREKLFF; DNA: TGTGCCAGCAGCTTGGACAGGGGGCGTGAAAAACTGTTTTTT
D: .; size: .; V: TRBV25-1; J: TRBJ1-1; length: 15; CDR3: CASSEFRQENTEAFF; DNA: TGTGCCAGCAGTGAATTCCGACAGGAGAACACTGAAGCTTTCTTT
D: TRBD2; size: .; V: TRBV9; J: TRBJ2-1; length: 14; CDR3: CASSVGTSGNEQFF; DNA: TGTGCCAGCAGCGTAGGAACTAGCGGCAATGAGCAGTTCTTC
D: TRBD1; size: .; V: TRBV5-6; J: TRBJ1-4; length: 14; CDR3: CASSIQGAYEKLFF; DNA: TGTGCCAGCAGCATACAGGGGGCTTATGAAAAACTGTTTTTT
D: TRBD1; size: .; V: TRBV15; J: TRBJ2-1; length: 13; CDR3: CATIEGTADEQFF; DNA: TGTGCCACCATAGAAGGGACAGCGGATGAGCAGTTCTTC
D: TRBD2; size: .; V: TRBV20-1; J: TRBJ2-1; length: 14; CDR3: CSASRAGVYNEQFF; DNA: TGCAGTGCTAGTAGAGCGGGAGTATACAATGAGCAGTTCTTC
D: TRBD2; size: .; V: TRBV6-5; J: TRBJ2-1; length: 15; CDR3: CASSSPGLAGEEQFF; DNA: TGTGCCAGCAGTAGCCCGGGACTAGCGGGAGAGGAGCAGTTCTTC
D: TRBD1; size: once; V: TRBV2; J: TRBJ1-1; length: 17; CDR3: CASSLDRGAAMNTEAFF; DNA: TGTGCCAGCAGTTTGGACAGGGGAGCCGCAATGAACACTGAAGCTTTCTTT
D: .; size: .; V: TRBV5-1; J: TRBJ2-1; length: 15; CDR3: CASSLTGSSYNEQFF; DNA: TGCGCCAGCAGCCTCACTGGTAGCTCCTACAATGAGCAGTTCTTC
D: .; size: .; V: TRBV9; J: TRBJ2-7; length: 15; CDR3: CASSVGGLGAYEQYF; DNA: TGTGCCAGCAGCGTAGGAGGGCTTGGCGCCTACGAGCAGTACTTC
D: .; size: .; V: TRBV7-2; J: TRBJ1-2; length: 13; CDR3: CASSSGSNYGYTF; DNA: TGTGCCAGCAGCTCGGGGTCTAACTATGGCTACACCTTC
D: .; size: .; V: TRBV18; J: TRBJ2-2; length: 15; CDR3: CASSTVIAKTGELFF; DNA: TGTGCCAGCTCAACCGTCATAGCGAAGACCGGGGAGCTGTTTTTT
D: TRBD1; size: .; V: TRBV28; J: TRBJ1-5; length: 18; CDR3: CASTPFTLRDRHNQPQHF; DNA: TGTGCCAGCACCCCTTTTACACTAAGGGACAGGCACAATCAGCCCCAGCATTTT
D: TRBD1; size: .; V: TRBV28; J: TRBJ2-7; length: 14; CDR3: CASSTGQGRYEQYF; DNA: TGTGCCAGCAGTACCGGACAGGGGCGGTACGAGCAGTACTTC